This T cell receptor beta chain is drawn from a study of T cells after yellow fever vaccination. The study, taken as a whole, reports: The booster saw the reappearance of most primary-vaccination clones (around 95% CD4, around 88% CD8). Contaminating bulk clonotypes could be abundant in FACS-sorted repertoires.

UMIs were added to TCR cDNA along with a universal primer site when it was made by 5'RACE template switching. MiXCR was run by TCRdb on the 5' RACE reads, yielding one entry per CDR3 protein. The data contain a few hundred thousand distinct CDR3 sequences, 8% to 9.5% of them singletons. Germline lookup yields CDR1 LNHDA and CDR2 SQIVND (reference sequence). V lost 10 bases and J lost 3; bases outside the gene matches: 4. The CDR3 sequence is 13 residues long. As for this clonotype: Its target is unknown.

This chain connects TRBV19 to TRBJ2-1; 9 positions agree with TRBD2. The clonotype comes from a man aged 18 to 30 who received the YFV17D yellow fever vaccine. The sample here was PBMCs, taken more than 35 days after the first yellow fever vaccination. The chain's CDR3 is CATWTSDYNEQFF. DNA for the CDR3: TGTGCCACGTGGACTAGCGACTACAATGAGCAGTTCTTC.